This T cell receptor (beta chain) stems from a study of siplizumab effects on memory and regulatory T cells. It was approximately 9.6 x 10^4 TCR templates that were assayed per sample. Only in-frame clones appear in the TCRdb table, and some are missing; sequencing was by immunoSEQ multiplex PCR. The sample contains roughly 120,000 clones, about 92% of which appear only once. About this clone: As yet, its antigen is unknown.

Study results and caveats: Confirmatory evidence of suppressive function in proliferating siplizumab-culture Tregs was not obtained. The alloresponse seemed to draw substantially on naive T cells, which appeared more diverse than memory cells. With siplizumab, Treg-derived clones averaged roughly 62% of mappable alloreactive CD4+ clones, versus more than 25% in controls.

Looked up from germline, CDR1 is MNHEY and CDR2 is SVGAGI. Trimming shortened V by 4 bases and J by 0 bases, and 6 bases separated the two germline ends. CDR3 size: 13 residues. The clonotype comes from a human donor in good health. The chain uses TRBV6-5 and TRBJ1-2; D is unresolved. The source material was Tregs sorted from blood. The CDR3 bases are TGTGCCAGCAGTTCCGGGCCTAACTATGGCTACACCTTC. Translating it yields CASSSGPNYGYTF.